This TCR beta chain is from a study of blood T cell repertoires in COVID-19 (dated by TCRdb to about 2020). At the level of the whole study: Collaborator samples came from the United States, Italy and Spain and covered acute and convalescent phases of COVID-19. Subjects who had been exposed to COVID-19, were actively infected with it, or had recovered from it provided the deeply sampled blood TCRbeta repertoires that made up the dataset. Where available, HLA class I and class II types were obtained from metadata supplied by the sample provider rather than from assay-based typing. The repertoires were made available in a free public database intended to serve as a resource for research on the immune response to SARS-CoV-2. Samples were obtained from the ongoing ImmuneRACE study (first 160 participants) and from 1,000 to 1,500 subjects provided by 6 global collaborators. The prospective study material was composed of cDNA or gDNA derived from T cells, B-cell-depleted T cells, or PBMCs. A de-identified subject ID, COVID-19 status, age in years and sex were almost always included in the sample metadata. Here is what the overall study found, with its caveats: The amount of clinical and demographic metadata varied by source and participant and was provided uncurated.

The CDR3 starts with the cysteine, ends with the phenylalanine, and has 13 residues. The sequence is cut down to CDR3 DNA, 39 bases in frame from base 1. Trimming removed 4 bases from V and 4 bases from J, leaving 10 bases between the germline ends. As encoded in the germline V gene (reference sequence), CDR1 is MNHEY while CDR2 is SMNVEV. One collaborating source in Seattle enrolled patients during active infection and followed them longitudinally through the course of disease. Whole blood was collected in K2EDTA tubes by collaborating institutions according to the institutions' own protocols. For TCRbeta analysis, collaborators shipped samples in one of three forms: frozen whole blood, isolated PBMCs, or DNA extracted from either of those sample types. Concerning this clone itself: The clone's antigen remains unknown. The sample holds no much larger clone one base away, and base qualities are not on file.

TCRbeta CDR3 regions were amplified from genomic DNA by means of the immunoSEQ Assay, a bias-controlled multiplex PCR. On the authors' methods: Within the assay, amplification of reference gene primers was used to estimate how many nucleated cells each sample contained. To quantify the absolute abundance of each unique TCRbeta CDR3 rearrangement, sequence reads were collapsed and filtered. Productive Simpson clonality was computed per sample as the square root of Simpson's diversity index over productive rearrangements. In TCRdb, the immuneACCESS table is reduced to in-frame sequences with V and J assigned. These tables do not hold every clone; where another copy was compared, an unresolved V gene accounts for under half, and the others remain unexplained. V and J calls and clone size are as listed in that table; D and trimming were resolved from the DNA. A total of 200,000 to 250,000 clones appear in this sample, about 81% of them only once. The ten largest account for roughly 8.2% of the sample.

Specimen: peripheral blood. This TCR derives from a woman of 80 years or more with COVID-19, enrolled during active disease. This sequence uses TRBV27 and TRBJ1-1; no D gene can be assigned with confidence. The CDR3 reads CASSSREGTEAFF. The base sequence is TGTGCCAGCAGTTCCCGGGAAGGCACTGAAGCTTTCTTT.